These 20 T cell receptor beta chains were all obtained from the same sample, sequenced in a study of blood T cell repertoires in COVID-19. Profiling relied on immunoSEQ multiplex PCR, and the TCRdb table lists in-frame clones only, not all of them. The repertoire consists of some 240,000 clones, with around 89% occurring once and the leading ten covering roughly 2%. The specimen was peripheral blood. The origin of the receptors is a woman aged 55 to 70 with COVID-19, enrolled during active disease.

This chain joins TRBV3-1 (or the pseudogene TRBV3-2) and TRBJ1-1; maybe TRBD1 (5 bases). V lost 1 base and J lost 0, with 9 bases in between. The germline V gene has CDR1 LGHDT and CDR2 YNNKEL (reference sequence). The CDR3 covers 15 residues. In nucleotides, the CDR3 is TGTGCCAGCAGCCAAGCTGGGGGGATGAACACTGAAGCTTTCTTT. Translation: CASSQAGGMNTEAFF.

The CDR3 coding sequence is TGTGCCAGCAGTTACGGGGACAGGGGGAGTGTGGTTGAAGCTTTCTTT. It is translated as CASSYGDRGSVVEAFF. The V call is TRBV6-5, the J call TRBJ1-1; the match to TRBD1 covers 11 bases. The germline CDR1 and CDR2 sequences are MNHEY and SVGAGI. This CDR3 is 16 amino acids long. The V and J ends lost 2 bases and 7 bases, in that order; junction bases with no gene match: 9.

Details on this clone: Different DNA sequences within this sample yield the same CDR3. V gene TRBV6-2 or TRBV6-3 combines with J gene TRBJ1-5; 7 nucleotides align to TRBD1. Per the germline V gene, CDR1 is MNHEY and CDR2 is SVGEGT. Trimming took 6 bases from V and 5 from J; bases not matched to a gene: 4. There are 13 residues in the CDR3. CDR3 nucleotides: TGTGCCAGCAGCTATGACAGGGATCAGCCCCAGCATTTT. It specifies CASSYDRDQPQHF.

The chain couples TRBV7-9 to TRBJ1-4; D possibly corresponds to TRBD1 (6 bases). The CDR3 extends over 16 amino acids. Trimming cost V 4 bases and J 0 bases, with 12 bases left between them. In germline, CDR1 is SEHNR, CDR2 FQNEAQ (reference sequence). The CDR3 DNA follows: TGTGCCAGCAGCTCGCAACAGGGTCCAACTAATGAAAAACTGTTTTTT. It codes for CASSSQQGPTNEKLFF. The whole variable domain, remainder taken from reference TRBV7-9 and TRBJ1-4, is DTGVSQNPRHKITKRGQNVTFRCDPISEHNRLYWYRQTLGQGPEFLTYFQNEAQLEKSRLLSDRFSAERPKGSFSTLEIQRTEQGDSAMYLCASSSQQGPTNEKLFFGSGTQLSVL.

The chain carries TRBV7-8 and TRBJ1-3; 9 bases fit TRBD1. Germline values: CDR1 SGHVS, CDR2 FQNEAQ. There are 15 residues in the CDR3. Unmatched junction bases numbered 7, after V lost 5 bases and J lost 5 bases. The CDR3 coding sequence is TGTGCCAGCAGCAACCCGGGACAGGGTCGAAACACCATATATTTT. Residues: CASSNPGQGRNTIYF.

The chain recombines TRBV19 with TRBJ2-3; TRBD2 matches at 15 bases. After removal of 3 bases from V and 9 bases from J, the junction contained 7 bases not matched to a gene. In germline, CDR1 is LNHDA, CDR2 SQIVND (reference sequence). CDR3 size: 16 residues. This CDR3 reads CASSILGLAGGGTQYF. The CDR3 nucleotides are TGTGCCAGTAGTATCCTGGGACTAGCGGGGGGCGGGACGCAGTATTTT.

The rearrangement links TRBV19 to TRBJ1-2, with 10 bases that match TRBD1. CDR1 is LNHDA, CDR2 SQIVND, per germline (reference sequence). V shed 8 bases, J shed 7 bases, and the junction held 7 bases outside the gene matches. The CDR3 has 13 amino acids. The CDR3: CASGDRGESGYTF. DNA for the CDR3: TGTGCCAGTGGGGACAGGGGAGAAAGTGGCTACACCTTC. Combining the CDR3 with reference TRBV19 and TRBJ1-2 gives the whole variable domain DGGITQSPKYLFRKEGQNVTLSCEQNLNHDAMYWYRQDPGQGLRLIYYSQIVNDFQKGDIAEGYSVSREKKESFPLTVTSAQKNPTAFYLCASGDRGESGYTFGSGTRLTVV.

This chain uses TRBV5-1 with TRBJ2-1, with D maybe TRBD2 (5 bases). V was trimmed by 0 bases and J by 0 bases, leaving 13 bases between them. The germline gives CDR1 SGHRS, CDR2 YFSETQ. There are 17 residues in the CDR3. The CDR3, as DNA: TGCGCCAGCAGCTTGGAACCCGTGGGGAGCTCCTACAATGAGCAGTTCTTC. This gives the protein CASSLEPVGSSYNEQFF.

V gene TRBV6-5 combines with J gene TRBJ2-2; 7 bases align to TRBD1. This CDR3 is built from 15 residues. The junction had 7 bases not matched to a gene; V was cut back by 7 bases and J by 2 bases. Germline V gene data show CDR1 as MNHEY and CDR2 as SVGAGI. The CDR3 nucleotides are TGTGCCAGCACCCCGGACAGGTTAAACACCGGGGAGCTGTTTTTT. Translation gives CASTPDRLNTGELFF.

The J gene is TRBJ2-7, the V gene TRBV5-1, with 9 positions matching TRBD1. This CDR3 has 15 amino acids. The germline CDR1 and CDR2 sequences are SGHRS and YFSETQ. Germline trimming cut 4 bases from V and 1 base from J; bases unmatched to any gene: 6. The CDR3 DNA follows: TGCGCCAGCAGCCCAGGGGGGACAGGGTCCTACGAGCAGTACTTC. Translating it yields CASSPGGTGSYEQYF.

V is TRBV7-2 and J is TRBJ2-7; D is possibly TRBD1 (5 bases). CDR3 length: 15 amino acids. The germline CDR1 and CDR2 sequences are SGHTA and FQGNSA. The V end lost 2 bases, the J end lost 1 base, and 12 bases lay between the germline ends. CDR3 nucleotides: TGTGCCAGCAGCTTATTCACAGGTTCGTCCTACGAGCAGTACTTC. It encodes CASSLFTGSSYEQYF.

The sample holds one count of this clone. The CDR3 nucleotides read TGTGCCAGCAGCTTAGCAGGGAGGGGGACTGAAGCTTTCTTT. It specifies CASSLAGRGTEAFF. This chain links TRBV7-6 with TRBJ1-1; the D gene is possibly TRBD1 (6 bases). The ends were cut back, 0 bases at V and 5 bases at J, with 10 bases in the middle. From germline, CDR1 is SGHVS and CDR2 FNYEAQ. The CDR3 covers 14 residues.

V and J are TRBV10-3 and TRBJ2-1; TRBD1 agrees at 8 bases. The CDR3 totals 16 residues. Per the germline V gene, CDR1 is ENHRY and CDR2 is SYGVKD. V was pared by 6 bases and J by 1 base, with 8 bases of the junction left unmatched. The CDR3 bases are TGTGCCATCAGGGCCACAGGGGGTCGGTCCTACAATGAGCAGTTCTTC. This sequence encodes CAIRATGGRSYNEQFF.

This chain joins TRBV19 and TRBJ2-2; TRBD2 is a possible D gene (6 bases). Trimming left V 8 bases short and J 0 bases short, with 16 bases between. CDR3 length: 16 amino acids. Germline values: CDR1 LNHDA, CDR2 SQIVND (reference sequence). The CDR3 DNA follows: TGTGCCAGTGGCTCCCTAGGCGGGGCGAACACCGGGGAGCTGTTTTTT. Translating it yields CASGSLGGANTGELFF.

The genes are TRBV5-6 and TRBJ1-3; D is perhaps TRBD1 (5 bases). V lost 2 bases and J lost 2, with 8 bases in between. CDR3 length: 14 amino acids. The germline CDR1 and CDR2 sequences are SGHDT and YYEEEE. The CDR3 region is CASSFARAGNTIYF. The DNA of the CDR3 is TGTGCCAGCAGCTTCGCCAGGGCTGGAAACACCATATATTTT.

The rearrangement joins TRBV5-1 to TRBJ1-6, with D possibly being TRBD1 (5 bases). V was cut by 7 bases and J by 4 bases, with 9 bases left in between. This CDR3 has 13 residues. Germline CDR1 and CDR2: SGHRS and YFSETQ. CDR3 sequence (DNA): TGCGCCAGCCGTGCAGGGTATAATTCACCCCTCCACTTT. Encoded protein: CASRAGYNSPLHF.

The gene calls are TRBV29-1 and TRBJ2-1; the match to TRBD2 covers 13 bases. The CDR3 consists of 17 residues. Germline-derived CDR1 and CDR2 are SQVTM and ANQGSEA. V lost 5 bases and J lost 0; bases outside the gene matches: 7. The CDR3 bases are TGCAGCGTTCCTCCGGGACTAGCGGGGTACTCCTACAATGAGCAGTTCTTC. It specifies CSVPPGLAGYSYNEQFF.

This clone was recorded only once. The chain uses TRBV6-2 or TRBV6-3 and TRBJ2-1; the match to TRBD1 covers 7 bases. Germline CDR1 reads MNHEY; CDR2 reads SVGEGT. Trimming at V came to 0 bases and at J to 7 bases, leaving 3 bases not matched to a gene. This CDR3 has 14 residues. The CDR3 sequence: CASSYSPGQNEQFF. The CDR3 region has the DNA TGTGCCAGCAGTTACTCGCCGGGACAGAATGAGCAGTTCTTC.

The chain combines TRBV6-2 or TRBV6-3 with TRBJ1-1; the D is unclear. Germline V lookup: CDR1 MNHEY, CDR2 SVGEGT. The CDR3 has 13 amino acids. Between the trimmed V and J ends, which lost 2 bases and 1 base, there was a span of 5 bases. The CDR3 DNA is TGTGCCAGCAGTTACGGAGAGAACACTGAAGCTTTCTTT. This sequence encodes CASSYGENTEAFF.

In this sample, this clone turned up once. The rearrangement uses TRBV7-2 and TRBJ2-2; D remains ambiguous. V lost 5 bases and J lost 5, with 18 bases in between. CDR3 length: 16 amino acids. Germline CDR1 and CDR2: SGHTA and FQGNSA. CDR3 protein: CASSRDRRSSTGELFF. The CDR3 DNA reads TGTGCCAGCAGCCGCGACCGCAGGTCTTCGACCGGGGAGCTGTTTTTT.